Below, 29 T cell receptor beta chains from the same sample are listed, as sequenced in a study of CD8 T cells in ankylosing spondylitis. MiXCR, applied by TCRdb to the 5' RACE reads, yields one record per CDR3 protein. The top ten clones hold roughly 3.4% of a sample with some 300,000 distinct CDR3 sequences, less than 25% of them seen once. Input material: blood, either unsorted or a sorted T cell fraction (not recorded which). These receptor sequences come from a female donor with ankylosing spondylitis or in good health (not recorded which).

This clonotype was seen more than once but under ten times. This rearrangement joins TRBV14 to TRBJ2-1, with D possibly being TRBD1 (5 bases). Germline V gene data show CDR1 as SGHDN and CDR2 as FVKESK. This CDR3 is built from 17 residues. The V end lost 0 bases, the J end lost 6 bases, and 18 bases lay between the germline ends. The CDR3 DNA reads TGTGCCAGCAGCCAAGATTTTGGGGCGGAAGGACGCAATGAGCAGTTCTTC. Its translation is CASSQDFGAEGRNEQFF.

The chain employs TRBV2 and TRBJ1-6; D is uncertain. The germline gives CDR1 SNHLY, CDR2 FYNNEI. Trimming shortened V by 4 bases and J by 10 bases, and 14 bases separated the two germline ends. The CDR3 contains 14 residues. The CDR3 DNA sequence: TGTGCCAGCAGTGGGCCACTGTTTGGATCACCCCTCCACTTT. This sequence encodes CASSGPLFGSPLHF.

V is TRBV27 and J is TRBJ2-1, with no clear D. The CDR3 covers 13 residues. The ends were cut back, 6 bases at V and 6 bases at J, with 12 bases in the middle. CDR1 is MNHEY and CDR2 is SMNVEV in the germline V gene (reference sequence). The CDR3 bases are TGTGCCAGCAGCACTGTCACGGGCAATGAGCAGTTCTTC. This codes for CASSTVTGNEQFF.

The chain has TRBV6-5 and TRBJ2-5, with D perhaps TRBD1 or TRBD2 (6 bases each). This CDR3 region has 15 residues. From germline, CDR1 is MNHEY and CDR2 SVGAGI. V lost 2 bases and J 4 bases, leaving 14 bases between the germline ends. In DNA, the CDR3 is TGTGCCAGCAGTTACCCTTCAGGGGAGGCAGAGACCCAGTACTTC. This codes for CASSYPSGEAETQYF.

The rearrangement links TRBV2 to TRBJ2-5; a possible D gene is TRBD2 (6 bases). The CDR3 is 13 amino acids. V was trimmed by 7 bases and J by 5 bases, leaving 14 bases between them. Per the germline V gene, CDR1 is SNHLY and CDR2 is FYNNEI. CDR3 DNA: TGTGCCAGCAAGGACCCAGGGAGGGAGACCCAGTACTTC. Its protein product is CASKDPGRETQYF.

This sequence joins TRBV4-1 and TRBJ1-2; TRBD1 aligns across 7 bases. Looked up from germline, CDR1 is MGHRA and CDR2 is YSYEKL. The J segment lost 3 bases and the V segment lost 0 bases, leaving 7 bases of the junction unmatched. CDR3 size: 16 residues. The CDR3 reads CASSQDAAGGYYGYTF. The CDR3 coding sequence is TGCGCCAGCAGCCAAGATGCGGCAGGGGGTTACTATGGCTACACCTTC.

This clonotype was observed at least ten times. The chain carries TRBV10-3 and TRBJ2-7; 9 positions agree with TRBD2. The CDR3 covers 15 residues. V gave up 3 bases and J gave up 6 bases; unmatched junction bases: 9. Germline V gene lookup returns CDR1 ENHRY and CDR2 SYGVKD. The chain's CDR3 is CAISDLGGRASEQYF. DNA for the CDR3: TGTGCCATCAGTGATTTGGGCGGGAGGGCCTCCGAGCAGTACTTC.

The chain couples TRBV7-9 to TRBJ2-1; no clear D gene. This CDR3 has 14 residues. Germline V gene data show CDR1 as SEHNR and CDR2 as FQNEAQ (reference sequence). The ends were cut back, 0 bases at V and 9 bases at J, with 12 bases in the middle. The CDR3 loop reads CASSLAPRIAEQFF. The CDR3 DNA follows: TGTGCCAGCAGCTTAGCGCCAAGGATTGCTGAGCAGTTCTTC.

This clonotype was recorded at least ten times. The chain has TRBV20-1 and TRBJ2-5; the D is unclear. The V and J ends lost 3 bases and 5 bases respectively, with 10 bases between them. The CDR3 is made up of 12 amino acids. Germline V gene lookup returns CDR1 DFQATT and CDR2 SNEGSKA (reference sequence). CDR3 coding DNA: TGCAGTGCTAGGGGCCCTGGGGAGACCCAGTACTTC. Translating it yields CSARGPGETQYF.

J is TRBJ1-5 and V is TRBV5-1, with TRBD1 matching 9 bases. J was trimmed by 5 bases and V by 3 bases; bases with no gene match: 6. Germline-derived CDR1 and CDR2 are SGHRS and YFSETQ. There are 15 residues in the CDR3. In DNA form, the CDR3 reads TGCGCCAGCAGCTCGGGGACAGGGAGGTATCAGCCCCAGCATTTT. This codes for CASSSGTGRYQPQHF.

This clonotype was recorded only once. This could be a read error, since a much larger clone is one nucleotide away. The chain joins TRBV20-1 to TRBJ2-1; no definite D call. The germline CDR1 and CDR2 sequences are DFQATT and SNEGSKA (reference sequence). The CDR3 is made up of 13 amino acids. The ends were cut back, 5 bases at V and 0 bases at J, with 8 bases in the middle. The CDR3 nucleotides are TGCAGTGCTGGACGTCCCTCCTACAATGAGCAGTTCTTC. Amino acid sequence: CSAGRPSYNEQFF.

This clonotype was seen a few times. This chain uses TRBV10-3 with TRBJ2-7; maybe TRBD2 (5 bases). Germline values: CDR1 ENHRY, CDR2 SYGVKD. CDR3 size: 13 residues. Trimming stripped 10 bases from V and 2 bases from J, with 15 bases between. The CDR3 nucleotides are TGTGCCACCACTAGTTCAGGACCCTACGAGCAGTACTTC. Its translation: CATTSSGPYEQYF.

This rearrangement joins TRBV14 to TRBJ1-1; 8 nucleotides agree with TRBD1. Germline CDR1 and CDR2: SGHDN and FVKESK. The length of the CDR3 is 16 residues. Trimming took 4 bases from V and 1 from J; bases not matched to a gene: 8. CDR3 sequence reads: CASSLGTGTTNTEAFF. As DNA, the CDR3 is TGTGCCAGCAGCCTCGGGACAGGCACTACGAACACTGAAGCTTTCTTT.

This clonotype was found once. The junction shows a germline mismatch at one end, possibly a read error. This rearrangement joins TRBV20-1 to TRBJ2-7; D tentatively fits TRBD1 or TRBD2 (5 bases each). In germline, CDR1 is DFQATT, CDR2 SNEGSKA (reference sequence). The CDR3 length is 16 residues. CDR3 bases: TGCTGTGCTAGAGATGCTTCCGGGACCGCATACTACGAGCAGTACTTC. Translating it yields CCARDASGTAYYEQYF.

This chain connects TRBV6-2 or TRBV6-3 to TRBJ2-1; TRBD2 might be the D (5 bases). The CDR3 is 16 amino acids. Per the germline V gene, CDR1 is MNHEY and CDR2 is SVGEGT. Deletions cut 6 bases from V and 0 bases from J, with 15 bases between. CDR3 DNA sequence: TGTGCCAGCAGCCCACTAGGTGCTCTCTCCTACAATGAGCAGTTCTTC. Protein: CASSPLGALSYNEQFF.

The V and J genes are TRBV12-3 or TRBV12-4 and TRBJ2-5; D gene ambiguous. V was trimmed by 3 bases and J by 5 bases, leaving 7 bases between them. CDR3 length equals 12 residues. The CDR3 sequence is CASSFTWETQYF. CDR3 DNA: TGTGCCAGCAGTTTCACCTGGGAGACCCAGTACTTC.

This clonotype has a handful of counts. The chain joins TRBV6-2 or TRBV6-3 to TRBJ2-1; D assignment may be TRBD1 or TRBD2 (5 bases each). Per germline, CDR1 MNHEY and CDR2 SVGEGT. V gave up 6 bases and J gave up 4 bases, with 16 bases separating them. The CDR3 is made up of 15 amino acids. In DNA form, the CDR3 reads TGTGCCAGCAGCGATACCGGGACCAGTTACAATGAGCAGTTCTTC. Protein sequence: CASSDTGTSYNEQFF.

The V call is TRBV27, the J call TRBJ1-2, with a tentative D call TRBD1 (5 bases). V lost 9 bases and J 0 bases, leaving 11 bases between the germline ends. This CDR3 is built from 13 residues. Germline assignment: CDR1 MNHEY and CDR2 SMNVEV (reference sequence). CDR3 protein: CASGAHTNYGYTF. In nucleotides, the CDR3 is TGTGCCAGTGGGGCCCATACTAACTATGGCTACACCTTC.

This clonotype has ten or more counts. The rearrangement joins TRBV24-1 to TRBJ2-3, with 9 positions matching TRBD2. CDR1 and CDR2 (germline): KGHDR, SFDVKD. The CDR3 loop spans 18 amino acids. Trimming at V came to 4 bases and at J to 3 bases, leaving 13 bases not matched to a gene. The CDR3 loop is CATSDPLSKAGGTDTQYF. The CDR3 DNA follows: TGTGCCACCAGTGACCCCCTCAGTAAAGCGGGAGGAACAGATACGCAGTATTTT.

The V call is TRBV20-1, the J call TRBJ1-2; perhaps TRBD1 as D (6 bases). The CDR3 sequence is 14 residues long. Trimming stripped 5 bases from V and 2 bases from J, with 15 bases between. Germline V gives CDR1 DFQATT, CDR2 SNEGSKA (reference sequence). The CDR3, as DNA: TGCAGTGCTCCACAACTGGACAGCAACTATGGCTACACCTTC. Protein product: CSAPQLDSNYGYTF.

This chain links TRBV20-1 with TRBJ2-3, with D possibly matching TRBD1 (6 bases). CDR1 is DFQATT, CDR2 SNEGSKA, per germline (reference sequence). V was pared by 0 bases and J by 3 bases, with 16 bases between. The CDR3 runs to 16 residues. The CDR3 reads CSARDPAGEWTDTQYF. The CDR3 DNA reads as TGCAGTGCTAGAGATCCGGCAGGGGAATGGACAGATACGCAGTATTTT.

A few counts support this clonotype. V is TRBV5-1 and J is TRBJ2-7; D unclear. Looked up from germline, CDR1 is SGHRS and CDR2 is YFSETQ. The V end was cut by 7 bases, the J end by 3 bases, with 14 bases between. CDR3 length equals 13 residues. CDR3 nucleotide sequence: TGCGCCAGCCGGAGAAACGAGAACTACGAGCAGTACTTC. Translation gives CASRRNENYEQYF. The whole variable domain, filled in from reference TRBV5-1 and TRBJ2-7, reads KAGVTQTPRYLIKTRGQQVTLSCSPISGHRSVSWYQQTPGQGLQFLFEYFSETQRNKGNFPGRFSGRQFSNSRSEMNVSTLELGDSALYLCASRRNENYEQYFGPGTRLTVT.

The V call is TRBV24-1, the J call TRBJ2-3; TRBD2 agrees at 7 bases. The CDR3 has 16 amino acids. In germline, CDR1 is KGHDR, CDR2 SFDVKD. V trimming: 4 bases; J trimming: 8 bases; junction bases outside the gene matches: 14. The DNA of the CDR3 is TGTGCCACCAGTGACAGTGTAGACGGGAGGTGGGGTACGCAGTATTTT. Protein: CATSDSVDGRWGTQYF.

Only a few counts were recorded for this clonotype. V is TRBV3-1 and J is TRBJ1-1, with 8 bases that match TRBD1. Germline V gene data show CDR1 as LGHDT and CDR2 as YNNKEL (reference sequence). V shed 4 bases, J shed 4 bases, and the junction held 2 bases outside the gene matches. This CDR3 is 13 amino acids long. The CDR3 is CASSRTGLTEAFF. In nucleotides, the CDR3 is TGTGCCAGCAGCCGGACAGGGCTCACTGAAGCTTTCTTT.

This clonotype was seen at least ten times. CDR3 nucleotides: TGCAGCGTTGAAGATCTGGCGGGGGCGAATGGCTACACCTTC. Translated: CSVEDLAGANGYTF. The rearrangement joins TRBV29-1 to TRBJ1-2; TRBD1 might be the D (6 bases). V lost 0 bases and J lost 6, with 14 bases in between. CDR1 is SQVTM and CDR2 is ANQGSEA in the germline V gene. The length of the CDR3 is 14 residues.

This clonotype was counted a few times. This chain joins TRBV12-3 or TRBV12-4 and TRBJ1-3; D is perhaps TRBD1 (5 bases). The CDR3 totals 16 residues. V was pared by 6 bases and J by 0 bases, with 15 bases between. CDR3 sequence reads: CASSIVTGASGNTIYF. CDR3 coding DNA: TGTGCCAGCAGCATAGTCACCGGGGCCTCTGGAAACACCATATATTTT.

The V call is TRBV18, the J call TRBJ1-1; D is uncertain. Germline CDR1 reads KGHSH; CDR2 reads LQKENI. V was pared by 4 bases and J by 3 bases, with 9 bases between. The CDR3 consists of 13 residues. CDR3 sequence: CASSQGMDTEAFF. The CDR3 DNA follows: TGTGCCAGCTCACAAGGAATGGACACTGAAGCTTTCTTT.

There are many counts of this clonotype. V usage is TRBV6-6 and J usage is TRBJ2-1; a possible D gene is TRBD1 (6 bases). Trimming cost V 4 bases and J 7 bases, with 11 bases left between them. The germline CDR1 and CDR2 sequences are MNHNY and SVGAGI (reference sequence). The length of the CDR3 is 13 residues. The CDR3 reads CASSLNRENEQFF. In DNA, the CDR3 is TGTGCCAGCAGTTTAAACAGGGAAAATGAGCAGTTCTTC.

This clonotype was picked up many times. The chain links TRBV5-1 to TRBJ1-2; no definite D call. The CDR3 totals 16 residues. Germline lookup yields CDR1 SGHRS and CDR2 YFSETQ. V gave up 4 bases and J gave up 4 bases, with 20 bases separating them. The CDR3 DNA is TGCGCCAGCAGCCCCCAAGGCCGGACGCGGGGCTATGGCTACACCTTC. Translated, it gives CASSPQGRTRGYGYTF.